The rows below give T cell receptor beta chains drawn from one sample of a study of blood T cell repertoires in COVID-19. Sequencing used immunoSEQ multiplex PCR; TCRdb keeps in-frame clones, though not all of them. This sample has hundreds of thousands of clones, with nearly 90% found just once. The specimen was PBMCs or T cells enriched from blood (not recorded which). The receptors were gathered from a woman between 18 and 29 years old with acute COVID-19. Each CDR3 is given with its conserved first and last residue. A D gene is named only where the DNA matches it firmly. Clone sizes are given selectively: once, few, many, or a class where the clone is expanded.

j_gene	d_gene	v_gene	abundance	CDR3aa	CDR3nt
TRBJ1-1	TRBD1	TRBV29-1	NA	CSGWDRNTEAFF	TGCAGCGGGTGGGACAGGAACACTGAAGCTTTCTTT
TRBJ1-3	NA	TRBV11-2	NA	CASSQPGYSGNTIYF	TGTGCCAGCAGCCAGCCAGGCTACTCTGGAAACACCATATATTTT
TRBJ2-3	NA	TRBV19	NA	CASTTRGTVPDTQYF	TGTGCCAGCACTACCCGCGGGACAGTTCCAGATACGCAGTATTTT
TRBJ1-1	NA	TRBV5-5	NA	CASSRRDGAPNTEAFF	TGTGCCAGCAGCCGCCGCGATGGGGCGCCGAACACTGAAGCTTTCTTT
TRBJ2-3	TRBD2	TRBV10-3	NA	CAISDRGGVDTQYF	TGTGCCATCAGTGATCGGGGAGGGGTGGATACGCAGTATTTT
TRBJ2-7	TRBD2	TRBV11-1	NA	CASSRRLAALYEQYF	TGTGCCAGCAGCCGACGACTAGCGGCACTCTACGAGCAGTACTTC
TRBJ1-2	NA	TRBV6-1	few	CASSEAPGQGTYGYTF	TGTGCCAGCAGTGAAGCCCCAGGCCAGGGGACCTATGGCTACACCTTC
TRBJ1-2	TRBD1	TRBV6-5	NA	CASSYSGGDYGYTF	TGTGCCAGCAGTTACTCAGGGGGCGACTATGGCTACACCTTC
TRBJ1-4	NA	TRBV3-1/TRBV3-2	NA	CASSPVDRNEKLFF	TGTGCCAGCAGCCCTGTAGACAGGAATGAAAAACTGTTTTTT
TRBJ2-2	NA	TRBV27	NA	CASSPAGQANTGELFF	TGTGCCAGCAGTCCAGCGGGACAGGCTAACACCGGGGAGCTGTTTTTT
TRBJ2-1	NA	TRBV20-1	NA	CSPQQGNEQFF	TGCAGCCCACAACAGGGCAATGAGCAGTTCTTC
TRBJ2-3	TRBD2	TRBV2	NA	CASSGVAGVTDTQYF	TGTGCCAGCAGTGGGGTAGCGGGGGTCACAGATACGCAGTATTTT
TRBJ1-3	TRBD1	TRBV28	few	CASSSTGTGNGNTIYF	TGTGCCAGCAGCTCGACCGGGACAGGGAATGGAAACACCATATATTTT
TRBJ1-1	TRBD1	TRBV19	once	CASSRDRVGTEAFF	TGTGCCAGTAGCCGGGACAGGGTTGGGACTGAAGCTTTCTTT
TRBJ2-7	TRBD2	TRBV28	NA	CASSFAGVATYEQYF	TGTGCCAGCAGTTTCGCGGGAGTGGCGACCTACGAGCAGTACTTC
TRBJ1-4	NA	TRBV9	NA	CASSAFSEANEKLFF	TGTGCCAGCAGCGCTTTCTCGGAGGCTAATGAAAAACTGTTTTTT
TRBJ2-1	NA	TRBV6-5	NA	CASRNRGKNEQFF	TGTGCCAGCAGAAACCGGGGGAAGAATGAGCAGTTCTTC
TRBJ1-1	NA	TRBV28	NA	CASRPTGLNTEAFF	TGTGCCAGCAGGCCGACAGGCTTGAACACTGAAGCTTTCTTT
TRBJ1-5	NA	TRBV6-5	NA	CASSYHPGSNQPQHF	TGTGCCAGCAGTTATCACCCCGGGAGTAATCAGCCCCAGCATTTT
TRBJ1-4	TRBD1	TRBV5-5	NA	CASSSPGATGEGKLFF	TGTGCCAGCAGCTCCCCGGGGGCGACAGGGGAGGGAAAACTGTTTTTT
TRBJ1-2	NA	TRBV5-1	once	CASSLQGYYGYTF	TGCGCCAGCAGCTTACAGGGTTACTATGGCTACACCTTC
TRBJ2-3	NA	TRBV30	NA	CAWSVGSGGRDTQYF	TGTGCCTGGAGTGTAGGCTCGGGGGGCAGGGATACGCAGTATTTT
TRBJ1-1	NA	TRBV27	NA	CASSLLRDTEAFF	TGTGCCAGCAGTTTACTCAGGGACACTGAAGCTTTCTTT
TRBJ2-5	TRBD1	TRBV9	NA	CASSASQGGETQYF	TGTGCCAGCAGCGCATCACAGGGGGGAGAGACCCAGTACTTC
TRBJ2-1	TRBD2	TRBV30	NA	CAWKEGLAGGSEQFF	TGTGCCTGGAAGGAGGGACTAGCGGGAGGAAGTGAGCAGTTCTTC
TRBJ1-6	NA	TRBV7-6	NA	CASSLIGQGYSPLHF	TGTGCCAGCAGCTTAATAGGGCAGGGATACTCACCCCTCCACTTT
TRBJ2-7	TRBD1	TRBV28	NA	CASSFRTGSSYEQYF	TGTGCCAGCAGTTTCAGGACAGGCAGCTCCTACGAGCAGTACTTC
TRBJ2-7	TRBD2	TRBV6-4	NA	CASSRLACGEQYF	TGTGCCAGCAGTCGACTAGCGTGTGGCGAGCAGTACTTC
TRBJ2-3	TRBD2	TRBV6-4	NA	CASSMNGAGGTDTQYF	TGTGCCAGCTCTATGAATGGCGCGGGAGGCACAGATACGCAGTATTTT
TRBJ1-2	NA	TRBV9	once	CASSPDRFLNYGYTF	TGTGCCAGCAGCCCCGACAGGTTTTTAAACTATGGCTACACCTTC
TRBJ2-7	TRBD1	TRBV10-3	once	CAITSGRDRASYEQYF	TGTGCCATCACTTCCGGTCGGGACAGGGCTTCCTACGAGCAGTACTTC
TRBJ1-2	TRBD1	TRBV28	NA	CASSSYPTGGYGYTF	TGTGCCAGCAGCTCTTACCCGACAGGGGGCTATGGCTACACCTTC
TRBJ1-5	NA	TRBV7-3	NA	CASSKDTSNSNQPQHF	TGTGCCAGCAGCAAGGACACCAGCAATAGCAATCAGCCCCAGCATTTT
TRBJ2-1	TRBD1	TRBV2	NA	CASSGTGGAYNEQFF	TGTGCCAGCAGTGGAACAGGGGGCGCCTACAATGAGCAGTTCTTC
TRBJ1-4	NA	TRBV11-2	once	CASSRTPGEKLFF	TGTGCCAGCAGTCGGACACCCGGAGAAAAACTGTTTTTT
TRBJ2-1	NA	TRBV6-5	NA	CASSSGLGEQFF	TGTGCCAGCAGCTCAGGACTTGGCGAGCAGTTCTTC
TRBJ1-4	TRBD1	TRBV28	NA	CASNRQGADNEKLFF	TGTGCCAGCAACCGACAGGGGGCGGATAATGAAAAACTGTTTTTT
TRBJ2-7	TRBD2	TRBV5-1	NA	CASSLFPIITGGPYEQYF	TGCGCCAGCAGCTTGTTCCCAATTATAACGGGAGGGCCTTACGAGCAGTACTTC
TRBJ2-2	TRBD2	TRBV5-8	NA	CASSLWAGANTGELFF	TGTGCCAGCAGCTTGTGGGCGGGGGCGAACACCGGGGAGCTGTTTTTT
TRBJ1-2	NA	TRBV18	NA	CASSDGGNNYGYTF	TGTGCCAGCTCCGACGGGGGGAATAACTATGGCTACACCTTC